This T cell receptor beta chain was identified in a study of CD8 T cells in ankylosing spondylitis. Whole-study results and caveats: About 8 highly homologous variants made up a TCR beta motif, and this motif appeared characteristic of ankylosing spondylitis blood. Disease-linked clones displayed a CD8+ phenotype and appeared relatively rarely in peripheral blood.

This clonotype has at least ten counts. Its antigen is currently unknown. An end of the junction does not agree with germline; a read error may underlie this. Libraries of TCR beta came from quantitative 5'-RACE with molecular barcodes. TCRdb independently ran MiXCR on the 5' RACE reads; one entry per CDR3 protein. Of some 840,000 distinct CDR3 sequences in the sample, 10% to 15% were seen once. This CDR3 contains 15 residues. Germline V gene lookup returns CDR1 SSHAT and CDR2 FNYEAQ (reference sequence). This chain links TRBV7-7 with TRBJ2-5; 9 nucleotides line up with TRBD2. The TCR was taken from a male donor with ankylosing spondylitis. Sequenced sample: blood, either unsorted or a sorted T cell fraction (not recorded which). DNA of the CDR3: TGTGCTAGCAGCTTGAGCGGGGGGAGTCAAGAGACCCAGTACTTC. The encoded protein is CASSLSGGSQETQYF.